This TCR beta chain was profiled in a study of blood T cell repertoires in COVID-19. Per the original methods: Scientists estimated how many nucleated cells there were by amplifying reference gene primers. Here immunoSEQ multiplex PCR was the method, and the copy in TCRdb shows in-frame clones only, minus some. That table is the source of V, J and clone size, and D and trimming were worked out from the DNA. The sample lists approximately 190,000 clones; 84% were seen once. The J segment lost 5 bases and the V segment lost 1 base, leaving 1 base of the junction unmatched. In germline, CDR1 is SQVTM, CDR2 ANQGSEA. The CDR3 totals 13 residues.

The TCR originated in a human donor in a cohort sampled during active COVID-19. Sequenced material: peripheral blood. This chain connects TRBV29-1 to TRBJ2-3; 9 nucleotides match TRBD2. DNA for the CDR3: TGCAGCGTTGAAGCGCGGGGGGGAGATACGCAGTATTTT. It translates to CSVEARGGDTQYF.